Shown below are 25 T cell receptor beta chains from a single sample sequenced in a study of T-cell memory formation after mild COVID-19. One entry per CDR3 protein results from TCRdb running MiXCR on the 5' RACE reads. The table records approximately 480,000 distinct CDR3 sequences, roughly 20% of them present only once. The sample consisted of PBMCs or a T cell subset sorted from them (not recorded which). Receptors originate from an adult woman who had mild COVID-19 (a few samples of this study predate the infection). Cell type and time point are not known.

This clonotype was counted a few times. The chain couples TRBV6-5 to TRBJ2-5, with D perhaps TRBD1 (5 bases). Germline V gene lookup returns CDR1 MNHEY and CDR2 SVGAGI. CDR3 size: 15 residues. V shed 0 bases and J shed 3 bases, with 11 bases lying between them. In DNA form, the CDR3 reads TGTGCCAGCAGTTACTCCACAGGAACCGAAGAGACCCAGTACTTC. This encodes CASSYSTGTEETQYF.

This clonotype was seen at least ten times. The rearrangement links TRBV12-3 or TRBV12-4 to TRBJ2-1, with 7 bases matching TRBD2. The trim removed 1 base at V and 0 bases at J, leaving 3 bases unmatched. This CDR3 is 16 amino acids long. The CDR3 coding sequence is TGTGCCAGCAGTTTAGGGGGCGGGAGCTCCTACAATGAGCAGTTCTTC. It codes for CASSLGGGSSYNEQFF.

This clonotype has only a few counts. This chain connects TRBV11-2 to TRBJ2-7; TRBD2 matches 11 bases. The germline CDR1 and CDR2 sequences are SGHAT and FQNNGV. The junction had 13 bases not matched to a gene; V was cut back by 2 bases and J by 4 bases. The CDR3 has 18 residues. CDR3 protein: CASSLTGSLAGVGYEQYF. The CDR3 nucleotides are TGTGCCAGCAGCTTAACGGGGTCACTAGCGGGAGTAGGATACGAGCAGTACTTC.

In its sample, this clonotype was seen many times. This sequence joins TRBV7-8 and TRBJ2-7; TRBD2 agrees at 11 bases. Germline V lookup: CDR1 SGHVS, CDR2 FQNEAQ. V lost 6 bases, J lost 7 bases, and 14 bases stayed unmatched. The CDR3 covers 16 residues. This chain's CDR3 is CASSTPGLAVPREQYF. Here the CDR3 DNA reads TGTGCCAGCAGTACGCCGGGACTAGCGGTCCCTAGGGAGCAGTACTTC.

V and J are TRBV24-1 and TRBJ2-4, with 11 bases lining up with TRBD2. Trimming at V came to 3 bases and at J to 5 bases, leaving 5 bases not matched to a gene. This CDR3 is 16 amino acids long. The V gene's germline CDR1 is KGHDR and CDR2 SFDVKD. The CDR3, as DNA: TGTGCCACCAGTGATCCCGGGACTAGCGGCCAAAACATTCAGTACTTC. Encoded protein: CATSDPGTSGQNIQYF.

This clonotype has ten or more counts. Relative to the germline gene, one junction end is altered; a read error may explain this. This chain links TRBV6-5 with TRBJ2-7; TRBD2 agrees at 11 bases. CDR3 length: 12 residues. Germline V gene lookup returns CDR1 MNHEY and CDR2 SVGAGI. The CDR3 region has the DNA TGCGCCAGCAGCAGACTAGCGGGGGAGCAGTACTTC. Amino acids: CASSRLAGEQYF.

The rearrangement links TRBV12-3 or TRBV12-4 to TRBJ1-5; D perhaps matches TRBD1 (5 bases). The CDR3 sequence is 15 residues long. Trimming left V 6 bases short and J 2 bases short, with 14 bases between. DNA for the CDR3: TGTGCCAGCAGGTTCCAGGGTAAGGGCAATCAGCCCCAGCATTTT. Translated: CASRFQGKGNQPQHF.

In its sample, this clonotype was seen many times. The genes are TRBV7-2 and TRBJ2-2; 7 positions agree with TRBD2. The CDR3 loop spans 14 amino acids. Germline-derived CDR1 and CDR2 are SGHTA and FQGNSA. The junction had 13 bases not matched to a gene; V was cut back by 10 bases and J by 8 bases. The CDR3 reads CATPGGRVTGELFF. The CDR3 coding sequence is TGTGCCACTCCGGGCGGGAGAGTTACTGGGGAGCTGTTTTTT.

This clonotype appeared a few times. This chain links TRBV20-1 with TRBJ2-1, with TRBD2 as a possible D gene (6 bases). Germline CDR1 is DFQATT and CDR2 is SNEGSKA (reference sequence). Deletions cut 5 bases from V and 7 bases from J, with 9 bases between. This CDR3 has 11 residues. The CDR3 spells CSAGGPNEQFF. In nucleotides, the CDR3 is TGCAGTGCTGGAGGGCCGAATGAGCAGTTCTTC.

DNA of the CDR3: TGTGCCACCAGTGATTCAGGGTTGAGGACAGGTCGTTCCGAGCAGTACTTC. It is translated as CATSDSGLRTGRSEQYF. The chain recombines TRBV24-1 with TRBJ2-7; TRBD1 matches at 7 bases. Germline V gives CDR1 KGHDR, CDR2 SFDVKD. The ends lost 2 bases at V and 6 bases at J; junction bases unmatched: 15. CDR3 length: 17 residues.

This clonotype has more than one count but fewer than ten. The CDR3 protein is CASSSRQGIDGELFF. CDR3 bases: TGTGCCAGCAGCTCCAGACAGGGGATCGACGGGGAGCTGTTTTTT. The chain carries TRBV12-3 or TRBV12-4 and TRBJ2-2; the match to TRBD1 covers 8 bases. CDR3 length: 15 amino acids. The V segment lost 6 bases and the J segment 7 bases; nucleotides outside the gene matches: 10.

The rearrangement links TRBV25-1 to TRBJ2-1; maybe TRBD2 (8 bases). This CDR3 is 17 amino acids long. V lost 5 bases, J lost 0 bases, and 17 bases lay in between. Looked up from germline, CDR1 is MGHDK and CDR2 is SYGVNS. CDR3 in amino acids: CASSPFGGDSSYNEQFF. For the CDR3, the DNA is TGTGCCAGCAGTCCCTTCGGGGGGGACAGCTCCTACAATGAGCAGTTCTTC. The variable domain in full, with the rest retrieved from reference TRBV25-1 and TRBJ2-1, is EADIYQTPRYLVIGTGKKITLECSQTMGHDKMYWYQQDPGMELHLIHYSYGVNSTEKGDLSSESTVSRIRTEHFPLTLESARPSHTSQYLCASSPFGGDSSYNEQFFGPGTRLTVL.

The chain joins TRBV5-1 to TRBJ1-1; possibly TRBD1 for D (5 bases). V was cut by 1 base and J by 4 bases, with 17 bases left in between. Per the germline V gene, CDR1 is SGHRS and CDR2 is YFSETQ. The CDR3 is 16 amino acids. DNA for the CDR3: TGCGCCAGCAGCTTGTATGGGGGGGTCGCTGTCACTGAAGCTTTCTTT. It specifies CASSLYGGVAVTEAFF.

The CDR3 here is CASSLPLAGGKARVSETQYF. The CDR3 DNA follows: TGTGCCAGCAGCTTGCCGCTAGCGGGGGGAAAGGCCAGGGTGTCCGAGACCCAGTACTTC. This chain connects TRBV7-8 to TRBJ2-5; 11 positions match TRBD2. CDR1 is SGHVS and CDR2 is FQNEAQ in the germline V gene. There are 20 residues in the CDR3. V gave up 3 bases and J gave up 5 bases; unmatched junction bases: 20.

This clonotype was seen a handful of times. This chain uses TRBV5-1 with TRBJ1-1; D is ambiguous. V was clipped by 0 bases and J by 2 bases, with 11 bases between them. CDR1 is SGHRS and CDR2 is YFSETQ in the germline V gene. CDR3 length: 15 residues. CDR3 loop: CASSLASRPNTEAFF. CDR3 sequence (DNA): TGCGCCAGCAGCTTGGCTTCGAGACCTAACACTGAAGCTTTCTTT.

This rearrangement joins TRBV7-3 to TRBJ2-2; TRBD2 might be the D (6 bases). The V and J ends lost 0 bases and 7 bases respectively, with 12 bases between them. This CDR3 is built from 15 residues. The germline gives CDR1 SGHTA, CDR2 FQGTGA. The CDR3 protein is CASSLTRGGDGELFF. The CDR3 DNA reads as TGTGCCAGCAGCTTAACGCGAGGAGGGGACGGGGAGCTGTTTTTT.

This clonotype has just a few counts. The chain carries TRBV9 and TRBJ2-3; unclear D gene. This CDR3 has 12 amino acids. Per germline, CDR1 SGDLS and CDR2 YYNGEE. V gave up 0 bases and J gave up 5 bases, with 4 bases separating them. CDR3 region: CASSVDIDTQYF. CDR3 nucleotide sequence: TGTGCCAGCAGCGTAGACATAGATACGCAGTATTTT.

CDR3 nucleotide sequence: TGTGCCAGCAGCTTATTCGTATCGGGACTAGCGGGTGGTCCAAATGAGCAGTTCTTC. Encoded protein: CASSLFVSGLAGGPNEQFF. This rearrangement joins TRBV7-6 to TRBJ2-1; 12 bases map to TRBD2. The germline V gene encodes CDR1 SGHVS and CDR2 FNYEAQ. CDR3 size: 19 residues. J gave up 7 bases and V 2 bases, and 15 bases lay outside the gene matches.

The J gene is TRBJ2-7, the V gene TRBV4-2; a weak D match, TRBD1 (8 bases). V was pared by 0 bases and J by 4 bases, with 13 bases between. The CDR3 is 15 amino acids. Germline loops: CDR1 LGHNA, CDR2 YNFKEQ. In DNA, the CDR3 is TGTGCCAGCAGCCAAGAACAGGGGGGGGGATACGAGCAGTACTTC. Residues: CASSQEQGGGYEQYF.

The J gene is TRBJ2-1, the V gene TRBV5-1; weak D call: TRBD1 (6 bases). Germline V gene data show CDR1 as SGHRS and CDR2 as YFSETQ. CDR3 length: 15 residues. V was shortened by 2 bases and J by 3 bases, with 12 bases between the two germline ends. CDR3 sequence reads: CASSLTDSFYNEQFF. CDR3 in DNA: TGCGCCAGCAGCTTAACGGACAGTTTCTACAATGAGCAGTTCTTC.

This clonotype was seen more than once but under ten times. V and J are TRBV6-1 and TRBJ1-4; D might be TRBD1 (6 bases). Germline V gene sequence: CDR1 MNHNS, CDR2 SASEGT. Deletions cut 0 bases from V and 8 bases from J, with 13 bases between. This CDR3 contains 15 residues. DNA for the CDR3: TGTGCCAGCAGTGAAGCTCTGGGGGCAGGCGAAAAACTGTTTTTT. Translating it yields CASSEALGAGEKLFF.

The chain is built from TRBV5-1 and TRBJ2-7; D perhaps matches TRBD1 (5 bases). Trimming removed 2 bases at V and 4 bases at J, with 10 bases between. This CDR3 spans 13 amino acids. Germline V gene data show CDR1 as SGHRS and CDR2 as YFSETQ. CDR3 amino acids: CASSLGQQYEQYF. In DNA form, the CDR3 reads TGCGCCAGCAGCTTAGGACAACAGTACGAGCAGTACTTC.

This clonotype is categorized as medium-sized (0.01 to 0.1%). This chain connects TRBV7-9 to TRBJ2-1; 7 bases fit TRBD1. The CDR3 consists of 15 residues. Per germline, CDR1 SEHNR and CDR2 FQNEAQ (reference sequence). Unmatched junction bases numbered 10, after V lost 5 bases and J lost 6 bases. The CDR3 DNA follows: TGTGCCAGCAGCATCCGACCGACAGGGATCAATGAGCAGTTCTTC. It yields the protein CASSIRPTGINEQFF.

The rearrangement uses TRBV5-1 and TRBJ1-1, with D possibly TRBD1 on 6 matching bases. Trimming stripped 4 bases from V and 5 bases from J, with 15 bases between. Per the germline V gene, CDR1 is SGHRS and CDR2 is YFSETQ. This CDR3 contains 14 residues. The CDR3 loop is CASSPQGMRTEAFF. The CDR3 DNA reads as TGCGCCAGCAGCCCCCAGGGGATGAGGACTGAAGCTTTCTTT.

V usage is TRBV4-1 and J usage is TRBJ2-7, with 9 bases lining up with TRBD1. This CDR3 is 14 amino acids long. Germline V gene lookup returns CDR1 MGHRA and CDR2 YSYEKL. The V gene end was trimmed by 3 bases and the J gene end by 5 bases; junction bases not matched to a gene: 5. Here the CDR3 reads CASSQWTGDHEQYF. The CDR3 DNA reads as TGCGCCAGCAGCCAGTGGACAGGGGATCACGAGCAGTACTTC.